The 8 T cell receptor beta chains in this list originate from one sample, sequenced in a study of cytomegalovirus exposure and HLA in healthy donors. 13 Jbeta primers and 60 Vbeta primers were used for the PCR. The protocol was immunoSEQ multiplex PCR, while the TCRdb copy is restricted to in-frame clones and leaves out a portion. The sample lists about 180,000 clones, roughly 87% occurring once. The sequenced material came from PBMCs. The receptors shown here come from a man aged 40-49 years in good health and CMV-seronegative.

CDR3 DNA sequence: TGTGCCAGCAGTTTGGGGACAGGGATTAATGAAAAACTGTTTTTT. Amino acids: CASSLGTGINEKLFF. The chain combines TRBV28 with TRBJ1-4, with 9 bases that match TRBD1. The V gene end was trimmed by 3 bases and the J gene end by 4 bases; junction bases not matched to a gene: 3. The CDR3 has 15 amino acids. CDR1 MDHEN and CDR2 SYDVKM come from the germline V gene.

This clone was recorded a few times. The rearrangement joins TRBV28 to TRBJ2-7; the match to TRBD2 covers 8 bases. V was clipped by 4 bases and J by 6 bases; unmatched bases: 8. This CDR3 spans 14 amino acids. From germline, CDR1 is MDHEN and CDR2 SYDVKM. CDR3 sequence (DNA): TGTGCCAGCAGTTACGGGACTAGTGTACGCGAGCAGTACTTC. This encodes CASSYGTSVREQYF.

The chain has TRBV7-3 and TRBJ1-1, with D maybe TRBD1 (6 bases). The CDR3 has 15 residues. Per the germline V gene, CDR1 is SGHTA and CDR2 is FQGTGA. The V end was cut by 0 bases, the J end by 0 bases, with 8 bases between. CDR3 DNA sequence: TGTGCCAGCAGCTTAACCAGGGGCGTGAACACTGAAGCTTTCTTT. As protein: CASSLTRGVNTEAFF.

The V call is TRBV7-2, the J call TRBJ2-7; no definite D call. V lost 4 bases and J lost 1, with 11 bases in between. Per the germline V gene, CDR1 is SGHTA and CDR2 is FQGNSA. This CDR3 is built from 14 residues. The CDR3 region is CASSSWSASYEQYF. In DNA, the CDR3 is TGTGCCAGCAGCTCCTGGAGTGCATCCTACGAGCAGTACTTC.

The J gene is TRBJ1-1, the V gene TRBV7-8; D unclear. The CDR3 is 13 amino acids. The germline V gene encodes CDR1 SGHVS and CDR2 FQNEAQ. Trimming cost V 3 bases and J 6 bases, with 11 bases left between them. CDR3 in amino acids: CASSFRGGAEAFF. CDR3 DNA: TGTGCCAGCAGCTTTCGGGGTGGAGCTGAAGCTTTCTTT.

The chain has TRBV6-4 and TRBJ1-2, with 7 bases fitting TRBD1. Germline CDR1 and CDR2: MRHNA and SNTAGT. This CDR3 contains 14 residues. The junction had 11 bases not matched to a gene; V was cut back by 9 bases and J by 4 bases. The CDR3 here is CASKKDRLSYGYTF. DNA for the CDR3: TGTGCCAGTAAAAAGGACAGGCTCTCCTATGGCTACACCTTC.

In its sample, this clone was seen once. In DNA, the CDR3 is TGTGCCAGCAGCTTCGACAGACCTCCCTACAATGAGCAGTTCTTC. It translates to CASSFDRPPYNEQFF. The chain is built from TRBV11-2 and TRBJ2-1; D might be TRBD1 (5 bases). This CDR3 spans 15 amino acids. Trimming stripped 3 bases from V and 2 bases from J, with 11 bases between. The germline CDR1 and CDR2 sequences are SGHAT and FQNNGV.

The chain carries TRBV6-4 and TRBJ2-1; the match to TRBD1 covers 8 bases. Trimming at V came to 7 bases and at J to 8 bases, leaving 19 bases not matched to a gene. CDR3 length: 17 amino acids. CDR1 is MRHNA and CDR2 is SNTAGT in the germline V gene. CDR3 in DNA: TGTGCCAGCAATGGTGGGACAGGCATTATAGTATGCGATGAGCAGTTCTTC. Encoded protein: CASNGGTGIIVCDEQFF.